The 25 T cell receptor beta chains below come from one sample, sequenced in a study of vaccination and CD4 T cells after COVID-19. Treatment meaning: 10-day PBMC culture with coronavirus spike peptide pools or control peptides (ViraFEST assay). Antigen specificity for these receptors is unknown. Oncomine TCR Beta short-read sequencing was applied to DNA from cultured CD4+ T cells. TCRdb ran MiXCR on the PCR reads and lists one entry per CDR3 protein. The sample shows about 12,000 distinct CDR3 sequences, 55% to 65% of them seen only once. The specimen comprised CD4+ T cells from blood, cultured in vitro, sampled before SARS-CoV-2 vaccination. The receptors were gathered from a human donor who had recovered from COVID-19.

V usage is TRBV28 and J usage is TRBJ1-1, with 7 bases matching TRBD1. The CDR3 length is 16 residues. Germline V gives CDR1 MDHEN, CDR2 SYDVKM. J lost 5 bases, V lost 6 bases, and 15 bases had no gene match. CDR3 nucleotides: TGTGCCAGCAGACTGGGGGGAGGGGGCGCAGGTACTGAAGCTTTCTTT. Amino acids: CASRLGGGGAGTEAFF.

The rearrangement links TRBV20-1 to TRBJ2-7, with no clear D. Trimming stripped 4 bases from V and 6 bases from J, with 16 bases between. Germline CDR1 and CDR2: DFQATT and SNEGSKA (reference sequence). The CDR3 covers 13 residues. In nucleotides, the CDR3 is TGCAGTGCTATTCCTCAGGTCCGCCTCGAGCAGTACTTC. Translated, it gives CSAIPQVRLEQYF.

This clonotype was counted once. This chain joins TRBV2 and TRBJ1-5; D not certain. The CDR3 totals 14 residues. CDR1 is SNHLY and CDR2 is FYNNEI in the germline V gene. V lost 6 bases to trimming and J lost 7 bases, with 16 bases between them. The CDR3 sequence is CASRADGSEQPQHF. CDR3 DNA sequence: TGTGCCAGCAGGGCAGACGGATCGGAACAGCCCCAGCATTTT.

The genes are TRBV11-1 and TRBJ2-5; no firm D call. Germline V gives CDR1 SGHAT, CDR2 FQDESV (reference sequence). V was pared by 4 bases and J by 0 bases, with 3 bases between. The CDR3 loop spans 12 amino acids. The CDR3 reads CASSSNQETQYF. DNA for the CDR3: TGTGCCAGCAGCTCAAACCAAGAGACCCAGTACTTC.

V usage is TRBV19 and J usage is TRBJ2-1; TRBD2 agrees at 9 bases. The CDR3 is 15 residues long. With V trimmed by 2 bases and J by 10 bases, 9 bases remained unmatched. CDR1 is LNHDA, CDR2 SQIVND, per germline (reference sequence). The CDR3 DNA reads TGTGCCAGTAGTATAAGGGTAGCGGGAGTCGGGGAGCAGTTCTTC. This translates into CASSIRVAGVGEQFF. The full variable domain, completed using reference TRBV19 and TRBJ2-1, is DGGITQSPKYLFRKEGQNVTLSCEQNLNHDAMYWYRQDPGQGLRLIYYSQIVNDFQKGDIAEGYSVSREKKESFPLTVTSAQKNPTAFYLCASSIRVAGVGEQFFGPGTRLTVL.

The chain is built from TRBV10-1 and TRBJ2-2, with TRBD2 matching 9 bases. Germline CDR1 WNHNN, CDR2 SYGVQD (reference sequence). This CDR3 is 14 amino acids long. J lost 5 bases, V lost 8 bases, and 6 bases had no gene match. CDR3 nucleotides: TGCGCCAGCGGTAGCGGGGGCGGGACCGGGGAGCTGTTTTTT. Translation gives CASGSGGGTGELFF.

V usage is TRBV15 and J usage is TRBJ2-7; D possibly corresponds to TRBD1 (6 bases). This CDR3 has 13 amino acids. V was shortened by 10 bases and J by 0 bases, with 13 bases between the two germline ends. Germline lookup yields CDR1 LNHNV and CDR2 YYDKDF (reference sequence). The CDR3 nucleotides read TGTGCCATCAGGCGCAGGGGCTCCTACGAGCAGTACTTC. Protein: CAIRRRGSYEQYF.

The chain employs TRBV20-1 and TRBJ2-7; D is undetermined. CDR3 length equals 15 residues. Trimming left V 2 bases short and J 2 bases short, with 16 bases between. Germline CDR1 is DFQATT and CDR2 is SNEGSKA (reference sequence). The CDR3 spells CSARPLPLNTYEQYF. The DNA of the CDR3 is TGCAGTGCTAGACCCCTTCCCCTAAACACCTACGAGCAGTACTTC.

A note on this clonotype: The junction differs from germline at one of its ends, possibly a read error. This sequence joins TRBV6-1 and TRBJ2-3, with D uncertain. Germline values: CDR1 MNHNS, CDR2 SASEGT. The length of the CDR3 is 11 residues. In DNA form, the CDR3 reads TGCGCCAGCAGGTCTTTGGATACGCAGTATTTT. Its translation: CASRSLDTQYF.

The chain has TRBV24-1 and TRBJ2-7; D remains ambiguous. From germline, CDR1 is KGHDR and CDR2 SFDVKD. CDR3 size: 13 residues. Trimming removed 3 bases from V and 6 bases from J, with 11 bases in between. CDR3 sequence reads: CATSDRVGFEQYF. CDR3 DNA: TGTGCCACCAGTGATAGGGTCGGTTTCGAGCAGTACTTC.

This clonotype was counted once. This chain uses TRBV28 with TRBJ1-1, with D possibly TRBD1 on 5 matching bases. CDR3 length: 11 amino acids. Deletions cut 2 bases from V and 7 bases from J, with 5 bases between. Germline V CDR1 and CDR2: MDHEN, SYDVKM. Here the CDR3 DNA reads TGTGCCAGCAGTTTAAGGGGTGAAGCTTTCTTT. Translated, it gives CASSLRGEAFF.

The chain joins TRBV7-9 to TRBJ2-3, with TRBD2 matching 7 bases. J gave up 4 bases and V 6 bases, and 10 bases lay outside the gene matches. The germline V gene has CDR1 SEHNR and CDR2 FQNEAQ (reference sequence). The CDR3 consists of 15 residues. The CDR3 region has the DNA TGTGCCAGCAGAGGGAGGGGAGTCCAAGCAGATACGCAGTATTTT. It codes for CASRGRGVQADTQYF.

V usage is TRBV7-2 and J usage is TRBJ2-5; TRBD1 matches 7 bases. Germline loops: CDR1 SGHTA, CDR2 FQGNSA. V was clipped by 5 bases and J by 2 bases; unmatched bases: 11. The CDR3 has 16 residues. The DNA of the CDR3 is TGTGCCAGCAGCCCTCTTTTTGGGACAGATCAAGAGACCCAGTACTTC. Its translation: CASSPLFGTDQETQYF.

In this sample, this clonotype turned up a few times. The chain has TRBV20-1 and TRBJ1-5; 7 bases are shared with TRBD1. There are 14 residues in the CDR3. The V and J ends lost 0 bases and 2 bases, in that order; junction bases with no gene match: 1. CDR1 is DFQATT, CDR2 SNEGSKA, per germline (reference sequence). CDR3 bases: TGCAGTGCTAGAGAAGGACAGGGCAATCAGCCCCAGCATTTT. Protein product: CSAREGQGNQPQHF.

This sequence joins TRBV15 and TRBJ2-7; tentative D call: TRBD2 (6 bases). Germline CDR1 is LNHNV and CDR2 is YYDKDF (reference sequence). CDR3 length: 15 amino acids. The V end was cut by 0 bases, the J end by 3 bases, with 12 bases between. The CDR3: CATSRESGLSYEQYF. The CDR3 bases are TGTGCCACCAGCAGAGAGTCGGGACTTAGCTACGAGCAGTACTTC.

The chain joins TRBV19 to TRBJ1-2; no firm D call. Trimming took 4 bases from V and 5 from J, leaving 17 bases between them. The CDR3 totals 15 residues. Germline-derived CDR1 and CDR2 are LNHDA and SQIVND (reference sequence). The DNA of the CDR3 is TGTGCCAGTAGTAAGGAACTCACGGTCCGTTATGGCTACACCTTC. Translated, it gives CASSKELTVRYGYTF. Based on the CDR3 plus reference TRBV19 and TRBJ1-2, the full variable domain is DGGITQSPKYLFRKEGQNVTLSCEQNLNHDAMYWYRQDPGQGLRLIYYSQIVNDFQKGDIAEGYSVSREKKESFPLTVTSAQKNPTAFYLCASSKELTVRYGYTFGSGTRLTVV.

This clonotype has more than one count but fewer than ten. V is TRBV20-1 and J is TRBJ2-6; D may be TRBD2 (5 bases). Trimming left V 5 bases short and J 1 base short, with 9 bases between. The V gene's germline CDR1 is DFQATT and CDR2 SNEGSKA (reference sequence). This CDR3 spans 14 amino acids. CDR3 loop: CSAPERSGANVLTF. DNA for the CDR3: TGCAGTGCTCCCGAGCGGTCTGGGGCCAACGTCCTGACTTTC.

This clonotype was seen more than once but under ten times. The rearrangement uses TRBV7-3 and TRBJ2-1; the D is unclear. The CDR3 spans 15 residues. CDR1 is SGHTA, CDR2 FQGTGA, per germline. The ends were cut back, 5 bases at V and 4 bases at J, with 15 bases in the middle. This chain's CDR3 is CASSIVGGIYNEQFF. CDR3 nucleotides: TGTGCCAGCAGCATAGTTGGCGGAATTTACAATGAGCAGTTCTTC.

Only a few counts were recorded for this clonotype. The rearrangement links TRBV30 to TRBJ2-3; D gene unclear. The CDR3 sequence is 12 residues long. Germline CDR1 reads GTSNPN; CDR2 reads SVGIG (reference sequence). V was pared by 3 bases and J by 2 bases, with 6 bases between. The CDR3 DNA reads as TGTGCCTGGAGCGATGACACAGATACGCAGTATTTT. Translating it yields CAWSDDTDTQYF.

The chain employs TRBV20-1 and TRBJ2-1, with D uncertain. The V end was cut by 6 bases, the J end by 8 bases, with 8 bases between. This CDR3 comprises 10 residues. The germline gives CDR1 DFQATT, CDR2 SNEGSKA (reference sequence). As DNA, the CDR3 is TGCAGTGCAAGCGCCGATGAGCAGTTCTTC. It codes for CSASADEQFF.

The chain links TRBV29-1 to TRBJ2-7, with 10 bases matching TRBD2. The germline V gene has CDR1 SQVTM and CDR2 ANQGSEA. The J segment lost 4 bases and the V segment lost 5 bases, leaving 8 bases of the junction unmatched. The CDR3 has 14 amino acids. The CDR3 DNA reads as TGCAGCGTTCAGTTGGCTAGCGGGAGTTACGAGCAGTACTTC. As protein: CSVQLASGSYEQYF.

V and J are TRBV6-2 or TRBV6-3 and TRBJ2-7; 7 positions match TRBD2. This CDR3 comprises 14 residues. The ends lost 6 bases at V and 2 bases at J; junction bases unmatched: 7. Germline V lookup: CDR1 MNHEY, CDR2 SVGEGT. The CDR3 protein is CASRPSGLAYEQYF. The DNA for the CDR3 is TGTGCCAGCAGGCCTAGCGGCCTCGCCTACGAGCAGTACTTC.

The V call is TRBV6-1, the J call TRBJ1-3, with 8 bases identical to TRBD1. Germline CDR1 MNHNS, CDR2 SASEGT. V lost 8 bases and J lost 0; bases outside the gene matches: 6. The CDR3 is 15 amino acids. The CDR3 nucleotides read TGTGCCAGCTCCGACAGGGGCTACTCTGGAAACACCATATATTTT. Translation gives CASSDRGYSGNTIYF.

The chain is built from TRBV20-1 and TRBJ2-2, with TRBD2 matching over 15 bases. Per the germline V gene, CDR1 is DFQATT and CDR2 is SNEGSKA (reference sequence). V was pared by 2 bases and J by 4 bases, with 2 bases of the junction left unmatched. The CDR3 length is 16 residues. This chain's CDR3 is CSARPGLAGGTGELFF. The DNA of the CDR3 is TGCAGTGCTAGACCGGGACTAGCGGGGGGCACCGGGGAGCTGTTTTTT.

This chain's CDR3 is CAISDIPGGDYGYTF. The CDR3, as DNA: TGTGCCATCAGTGACATCCCAGGTGGGGACTATGGCTACACCTTC. This sequence joins TRBV10-3 and TRBJ1-2; no definite D call. Germline CDR1 reads ENHRY; CDR2 reads SYGVKD. The CDR3 consists of 15 residues. The ends were cut back, 3 bases at V and 3 bases at J, with 14 bases in the middle.